The 25 T cell receptor beta chains given below trace back to one sample, sequenced in a study of long-term antiretroviral therapy in people with HIV. Version v3.0 of the immunoSEQ assay was performed at survey level. The repertoire was sequenced with immunoSEQ multiplex PCR; TCRdb's copy has only in-frame clones and lacks some. The table shows about 31,000 clones, with roughly 77% occurring only once. The sample in question was unsorted PBMCs, obtained 1.9 years after starting antiretroviral therapy. Receptor source: a man aged 18-30 years with HIV.

This clone was recorded only once. The chain joins TRBV11-1 to TRBJ1-1, with 9 nucleotides matching TRBD1. The V gene's germline CDR1 is SGHAT and CDR2 FQDESV (reference sequence). The CDR3 totals 15 residues. V gave up 5 bases and J gave up 1 base; unmatched junction bases: 5. The CDR3 DNA reads as TGTGCCAGCAGCCCCCGGACAGGGGCGAACACTGAAGCTTTCTTT. It translates to CASSPRTGANTEAFF.

The chain joins TRBV2 to TRBJ1-5; weak D call: TRBD1 (6 bases). This CDR3 region has 13 residues. Trimming removed 6 bases from V and 6 bases from J, with 12 bases in between. Germline V gives CDR1 SNHLY, CDR2 FYNNEI. CDR3 bases: TGTGCCAGCAGGTCACAGGGAATTCAGCCCCAGCATTTT. Its translation: CASRSQGIQPQHF.

The V and J genes are TRBV4-2 and TRBJ2-3; D is perhaps TRBD2 (6 bases). Trimming removed 1 base at V and 2 bases at J, with 10 bases between. From germline, CDR1 is LGHNA and CDR2 YNFKEQ. CDR3 size: 15 residues. The CDR3 sequence is CASSQGGDFTDTQYF. DNA of the CDR3: TGTGCCAGCAGCCAAGGCGGGGATTTCACAGATACGCAGTATTTT.

CDR3 amino acids: CASSLSPGPGGYTF. CDR3 nucleotide sequence: TGCGCCAGCAGCTTATCTCCGGGGCCGGGAGGCTACACCTTC. The V gene is TRBV5-1, the J gene TRBJ1-2; TRBD1 might be the D (5 bases). From germline, CDR1 is SGHRS and CDR2 YFSETQ. The CDR3 is made up of 14 amino acids. Trimming stripped 2 bases from V and 8 bases from J, with 16 bases between.

This chain joins TRBV19 and TRBJ1-1; D remains unclear. Per the germline V gene, CDR1 is LNHDA and CDR2 is SQIVND (reference sequence). V lost 3 bases, J lost 5 bases, and 13 bases lay in between. The CDR3 extends over 14 amino acids. The CDR3 DNA reads TGTGCCAGTAGTATCACTCGGGTCCAAACTGAAGCTTTCTTT. Protein: CASSITRVQTEAFF.

The V call is TRBV5-4, the J call TRBJ1-2; 7 bases agree with TRBD1. CDR3 size: 16 residues. V was clipped by 3 bases and J by 2 bases; unmatched bases: 10. Germline CDR1 reads SGHNT; CDR2 reads YYREEE (reference sequence). Here the CDR3 DNA reads TGTGCCAGCAGCTCCGCCTCCCGGGACAGAAACTATGGCTACACCTTC. Translation gives CASSSASRDRNYGYTF.

The genes are TRBV10-3 and TRBJ1-6; D is unclear. V lost 6 bases and J lost 11, with 14 bases in between. This CDR3 is 13 amino acids long. Germline assignment: CDR1 ENHRY and CDR2 SYGVKD. The CDR3 sequence is CAISGEGGAPLHF. DNA of the CDR3: TGTGCCATCAGCGGGGAAGGTGGTGCACCCCTCCACTTT.

The chain uses TRBV5-8 and TRBJ2-7; D not certain. Per the germline V gene, CDR1 is SGHTS and CDR2 is YDEGEE. The CDR3 loop spans 13 amino acids. Trimming removed 0 bases from V and 2 bases from J, with 6 bases in between. CDR3 amino acids: CASSLGPAYEQYV. CDR3 DNA sequence: TGTGCCAGCAGCTTGGGTCCGGCCTACGAGCAGTACGTC.

The V call is TRBV9, the J call TRBJ1-3; D is unresolved. The V end was cut by 0 bases, the J end by 8 bases, with 9 bases between. In germline, CDR1 is SGDLS, CDR2 YYNGEE. The length of the CDR3 is 13 residues. The CDR3 reads CASSVASLDTIYF. The CDR3 DNA follows: TGTGCCAGCAGCGTAGCTTCCCTGGACACCATATATTTT.

The chain uses TRBV15 and TRBJ1-1; D might be TRBD1 (5 bases). Trimming shortened V by 8 bases and J by 3 bases, and 10 bases separated the two germline ends. The CDR3 consists of 12 residues. The germline V gene has CDR1 LNHNV and CDR2 YYDKDF (reference sequence). The CDR3: CATRGADTEAFF. CDR3 bases: TGTGCCACCCGGGGCGCGGACACTGAAGCTTTCTTT.

In its sample, this clone was seen once. The rearrangement uses TRBV28 and TRBJ2-3; TRBD2 matches at 13 bases. The CDR3 is made up of 18 amino acids. V gave up 4 bases and J gave up 2 bases; unmatched junction bases: 9. The germline V gene encodes CDR1 MDHEN and CDR2 SYDVKM. CDR3 amino acids: CASSSPGLAGPDTDTQYF. CDR3 sequence (DNA): TGTGCCAGCAGTTCGCCGGGACTAGCGGGACCAGACACAGATACGCAGTATTTT.

This chain uses TRBV27 with TRBJ1-5; a weak D match, TRBD1 (6 bases). V was trimmed by 2 bases and J by 4 bases, leaving 9 bases between them. Germline CDR1 and CDR2: MNHEY and SMNVEV (reference sequence). CDR3 length: 14 residues. Here the CDR3 reads CASSLRQGNQPQHF. The DNA of the CDR3 is TGTGCCAGCAGTTTACGGCAGGGGAATCAGCCCCAGCATTTT.

A few counts support this clone. The chain has TRBV6-5 and TRBJ2-2; D remains ambiguous. Germline assignment: CDR1 MNHEY and CDR2 SVGAGI. Trimming shortened V by 1 base and J by 2 bases, and 8 bases separated the two germline ends. The CDR3 length is 15 residues. CDR3 bases: TGTGCCAGCAGTTACTTGACCGTAAACACCGGGGAGCTGTTTTTT. Translation: CASSYLTVNTGELFF.

This chain joins TRBV6-1 and TRBJ2-3; D is unresolved. Germline lookup yields CDR1 MNHNS and CDR2 SASEGT. This CDR3 contains 11 residues. With 11 bases removed from V and 2 bases from J, the gap between germline ends came to 8 bases. The CDR3 sequence: CASHSTDTQYF. The CDR3 DNA reads as TGTGCCTCCCATTCCACAGATACGCAGTATTTT.

The V call is TRBV19, the J call TRBJ2-1; 7 positions agree with TRBD2. The CDR3 is made up of 18 amino acids. CDR1 and CDR2 from the germline V gene are LNHDA and SQIVND (reference sequence). J lost 1 base, V lost 3 bases, and 12 bases had no gene match. DNA for the CDR3: TGTGCCAGTAGTATTAGCCCCGGGAGCGGGGCGTCCTACAATGAGCAGTTCTTC. It translates to CASSISPGSGASYNEQFF.

This chain connects TRBV9 to TRBJ1-6; a possible D gene is TRBD1 (6 bases). Germline assignment: CDR1 SGDLS and CDR2 YYNGEE. The CDR3 is 13 amino acids. The ends were cut back, 2 bases at V and 7 bases at J, with 7 bases in the middle. The DNA of the CDR3 is TGTGCCAGCAGCGTGGACAGCAATTCACCCCTCCACTTT. Amino acid sequence: CASSVDSNSPLHF.

The chain uses TRBV28 and TRBJ2-7, with D possibly matching TRBD1 (5 bases). In germline, CDR1 is MDHEN, CDR2 SYDVKM. Trimming pared 5 bases from V and 0 bases from J, leaving 8 bases between. The CDR3 loop spans 13 amino acids. The CDR3 region is CASSQGISYEQYF. In DNA form, the CDR3 reads TGTGCCAGCAGTCAGGGCATCTCCTACGAGCAGTACTTC. Based on the CDR3 plus reference TRBV28 and TRBJ2-7, the full variable domain is DVKVTQSSRYLVKRTGEKVFLECVQDMDHENMFWYRQDPGLGLRLIYFSYDVKMKEKGDIPEGYSVSREKKERFSLILESASTNQTSMYLCASSQGISYEQYFGPGTRLTVT.

The V call is TRBV19, the J call TRBJ1-4; 11 positions match TRBD1. The germline CDR1 and CDR2 sequences are LNHDA and SQIVND (reference sequence). V shed 4 bases and J 6 bases; nucleotides not matched to a gene: 4. The length of the CDR3 is 15 residues. The CDR3 protein is CASSRTGGLYEKLFF. Here the CDR3 DNA reads TGTGCCAGTAGTAGGACAGGGGGCTTGTATGAAAAACTGTTTTTT.

This clone was observed a handful of times. The chain uses TRBV19 and TRBJ1-5; no firm D call. The CDR3 covers 12 residues. Trimming took 4 bases from V and 7 from J, leaving 8 bases between them. The germline V gene encodes CDR1 LNHDA and CDR2 SQIVND (reference sequence). This CDR3 is CASSTNAQPQHF. The CDR3, as DNA: TGTGCCAGTAGTACCAACGCGCAGCCCCAGCATTTT.

This clone came up a few times. The chain employs TRBV4-1 and TRBJ1-2, with TRBD1 matching over 9 bases. The CDR3 has 14 amino acids. Germline-derived CDR1 and CDR2 are MGHRA and YSYEKL. Trimming cost V 3 bases and J 6 bases; bases outside gene matches: 5. This chain's CDR3 is CASSQPRTGDGYTF. As DNA, the CDR3 is TGCGCCAGCAGCCAGCCGCGGACAGGGGATGGCTACACCTTC.

V gene TRBV7-2 combines with J gene TRBJ2-1; 7 bases line up with TRBD2. The germline V gene encodes CDR1 SGHTA and CDR2 FQGNSA. The CDR3 is 15 residues long. After removal of 8 bases from V and 1 base from J, the junction contained 8 bases not matched to a gene. The CDR3 DNA sequence: TGTGCCAGCTCCAGGGAGGGGTTATCCTACAATGAGCAGTTCTTC. Amino acids: CASSREGLSYNEQFF.

The chain joins TRBV6-6 to TRBJ2-2, with D unclear. The CDR3 is 14 amino acids. Germline assignment: CDR1 MNHNY and CDR2 SVGAGI (reference sequence). The V end lost 2 bases, the J end lost 3 bases, and 7 bases lay between the germline ends. The CDR3 DNA reads TGTGCCAGCAGTTACGCAACAGACACCGGGGAGCTGTTTTTT. Protein product: CASSYATDTGELFF.

The V call is TRBV28, the J call TRBJ2-1; D might be TRBD2 (5 bases). Looked up from germline, CDR1 is MDHEN and CDR2 is SYDVKM. The CDR3 extends over 13 amino acids. The V end lost 2 bases, the J end lost 15 bases, and 17 bases lay between the germline ends. The CDR3 DNA is TGTGCCAGCAGTTTAGGTTTGGCCCGGGGATCGTTCTTC. Translated, it gives CASSLGLARGSFF.

The J gene is TRBJ2-2, the V gene TRBV27; 7 bases are a match to TRBD1. With V trimmed by 3 bases and J by 7 bases, 5 bases remained unmatched. The CDR3 consists of 14 residues. CDR1 is MNHEY, CDR2 SMNVEV, per germline (reference sequence). This chain's CDR3 is CASSFGQGVGELFF. The CDR3 DNA is TGTGCCAGCAGTTTCGGGCAGGGGGTCGGGGAGCTGTTTTTT.

The V and J genes are TRBV11-3 and TRBJ2-1, with TRBD2 matching 9 bases. CDR1 and CDR2 from the germline V gene are SGHNT and YENEEA. The CDR3 is 15 residues long. Trimming cost V 1 base and J 4 bases; bases outside gene matches: 2. The CDR3 sequence: CASSLGTSEYNEQFF. CDR3 coding DNA: TGTGCCAGCAGCTTAGGGACTAGCGAGTACAATGAGCAGTTCTTC. The whole variable domain, remainder taken from reference TRBV11-3 and TRBJ2-1, is EAGVVQSPRYKIIEKKQPVAFWCNPISGHNTLYWYLQNLGQGPELLIRYENEEAVDDSQLPKDRFSAERLKGVDSTLKIQPAELGDSAVYLCASSLGTSEYNEQFFGPGTRLTVL.